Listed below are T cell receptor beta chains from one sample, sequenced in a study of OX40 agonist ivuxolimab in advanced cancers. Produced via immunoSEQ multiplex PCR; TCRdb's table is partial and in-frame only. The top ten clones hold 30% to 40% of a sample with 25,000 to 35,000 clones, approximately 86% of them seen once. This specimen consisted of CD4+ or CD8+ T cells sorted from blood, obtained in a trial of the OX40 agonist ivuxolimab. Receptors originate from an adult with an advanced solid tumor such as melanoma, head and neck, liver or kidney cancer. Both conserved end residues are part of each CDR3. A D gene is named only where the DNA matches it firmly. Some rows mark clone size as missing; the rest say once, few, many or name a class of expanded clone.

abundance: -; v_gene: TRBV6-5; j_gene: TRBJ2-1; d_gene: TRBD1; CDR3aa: CASSTTGPYNEQFF; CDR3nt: TGTGCCAGCAGTACGACAGGGCCGTACAATGAGCAGTTCTTC
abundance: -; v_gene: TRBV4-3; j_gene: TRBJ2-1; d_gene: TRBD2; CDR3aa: CASSQSTSGSGHEQFF; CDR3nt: TGCGCCAGCAGCCAAAGTACTAGCGGGAGCGGCCATGAGCAGTTCTTC
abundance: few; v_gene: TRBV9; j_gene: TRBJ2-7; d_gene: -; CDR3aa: CASSPQGSSYEQYF; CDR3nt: TGTGCCAGCAGCCCCCAGGGTAGCTCCTACGAGCAGTACTTC
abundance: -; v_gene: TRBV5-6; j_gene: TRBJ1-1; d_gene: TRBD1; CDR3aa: CASSSPTSQGRTEAFF; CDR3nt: TGTGCCAGCAGCTCACCTACTTCACAGGGGCGGACTGAAGCTTTCTTT
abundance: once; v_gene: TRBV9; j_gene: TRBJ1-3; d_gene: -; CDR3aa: CASSVGGTGIGNTIYF; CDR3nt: TGTGCCAGCAGCGTAGGGGGGACGGGTATCGGAAACACCATATATTTT
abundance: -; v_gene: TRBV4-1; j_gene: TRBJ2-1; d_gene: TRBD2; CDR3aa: CASSQETREDRAEQFF; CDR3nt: TGCGCCAGCAGCCAAGAGACCCGGGAGGATCGCGCTGAGCAGTTCTTC
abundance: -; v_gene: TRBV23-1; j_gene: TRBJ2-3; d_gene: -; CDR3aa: CASSTLPRGAPTDTQYF; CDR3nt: TGCGCCAGCAGTACACTGCCTCGAGGGGCCCCCACAGATACGCAGTATTTT
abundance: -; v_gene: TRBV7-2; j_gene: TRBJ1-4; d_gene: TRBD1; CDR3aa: CASSPPGQGDEKLFF; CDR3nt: TGTGCCAGCAGCCCACCGGGACAGGGAGACGAAAAACTGTTTTTT
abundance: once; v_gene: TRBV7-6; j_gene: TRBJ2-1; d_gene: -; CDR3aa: CASSLRGPDTNNEQFF; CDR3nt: TGTGCCAGCAGCTTACGGGGCCCGGATACGAACAATGAGCAGTTCTTC
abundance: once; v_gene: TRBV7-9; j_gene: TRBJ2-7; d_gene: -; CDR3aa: CASTGTDSYEQYF; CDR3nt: TGTGCCAGCACCGGGACTGATTCCTACGAGCAGTACTTC
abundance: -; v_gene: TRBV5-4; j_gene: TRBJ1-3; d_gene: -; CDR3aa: CASSPFDGSSGNTIYF; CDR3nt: TGTGCCAGCAGCCCCTTCGACGGGAGCTCTGGAAACACCATATATTTT
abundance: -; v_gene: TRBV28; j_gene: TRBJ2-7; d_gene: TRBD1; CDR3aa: CASSFPSAGQGVGEQYF; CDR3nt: TGTGCCAGCAGTTTCCCTTCCGCGGGACAGGGGGTAGGGGAGCAGTACTTC
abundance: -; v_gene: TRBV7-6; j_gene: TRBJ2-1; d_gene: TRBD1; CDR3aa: CASSLGQGGDNEQFF; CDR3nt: TGTGCCAGCAGCTTGGGACAGGGCGGAGACAATGAGCAGTTCTTC
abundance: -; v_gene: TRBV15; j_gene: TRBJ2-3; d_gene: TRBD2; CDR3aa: CATSEGSGRSDTQYF; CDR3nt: TGTGCCACCAGCGAGGGAAGCGGGAGGAGTGATACGCAGTATTTT
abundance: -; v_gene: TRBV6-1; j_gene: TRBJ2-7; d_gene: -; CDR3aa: CASSDRRSYEQYF; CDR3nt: TGTGCCAGCAGTGACCGAAGGTCCTACGAGCAGTACTTC
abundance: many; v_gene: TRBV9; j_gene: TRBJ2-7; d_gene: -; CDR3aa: CASSVGKSNYEQYF; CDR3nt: TGTGCCAGCAGCGTAGGCAAGTCGAACTACGAGCAGTACTTC
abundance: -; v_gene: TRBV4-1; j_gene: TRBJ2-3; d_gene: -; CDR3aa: CASSQEDRLRTDTQYF; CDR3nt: TGCGCCAGCAGCCAAGAGGATCGTCTAAGGACAGATACGCAGTATTTT
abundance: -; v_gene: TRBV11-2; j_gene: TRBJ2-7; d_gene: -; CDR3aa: CASSLGQHEQYF; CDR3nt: TGTGCCAGCAGCTTAGGGCAACACGAGCAGTACTTC
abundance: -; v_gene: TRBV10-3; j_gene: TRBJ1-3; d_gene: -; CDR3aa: CAISERGGFSSGNTIYF; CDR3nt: TGTGCCATCAGTGAGCGAGGAGGCTTCAGCTCTGGAAACACCATATATTTT
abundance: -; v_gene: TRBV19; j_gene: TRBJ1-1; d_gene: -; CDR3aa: CASSFRRGNEAFF; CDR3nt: TGTGCCAGTAGTTTCCGACGAGGCAATGAAGCTTTCTTT
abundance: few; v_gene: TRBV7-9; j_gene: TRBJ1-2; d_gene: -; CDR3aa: CASSPFTDYGYTF; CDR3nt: TGTGCCAGCAGCCCCTTCACCGACTATGGCTACACCTTC
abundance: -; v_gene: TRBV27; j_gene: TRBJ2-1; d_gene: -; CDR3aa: CASSLSRVGEQFF; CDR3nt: TGTGCCAGCAGTTTATCCAGGGTAGGTGAGCAGTTCTTC
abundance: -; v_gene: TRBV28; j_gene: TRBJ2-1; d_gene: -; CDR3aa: CASSHPGPANYNEQFF; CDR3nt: TGTGCCAGCAGTCACCCCGGGCCGGCGAACTACAATGAGCAGTTCTTC